These 29 T cell receptor beta chains were all obtained from the same sample, sequenced in a study of T cell responses to AZD1222 COVID-19 vaccine (dated by TCRdb to 2020 to 2022). The time point label corresponds to: baseline before first vaccination. Library preparation used the immunoSEQ multiplex PCR assay. The source is immuneACCESS, and TCRdb retained only in-frame sequences with V and J called. Part of the clones is not carried over; for the studies checked, unresolved V genes explain less than half of this, and the remainder is unexplained. This sample gives some 110,000 clones in total; 88% of them show up just once. About 8.7% of the sample is taken by the ten largest. The source material was peripheral blood, sampled on day 0 of AZD1222 vaccination. These receptor sequences come from an adult in good health.

This clone turned up a few times. The chain employs TRBV11-2 and TRBJ2-7, with 7 bases aligning to TRBD2. CDR3 size: 14 residues. J gave up 2 bases and V 2 bases, and 3 bases lay outside the gene matches. Per the germline V gene, CDR1 is SGHAT and CDR2 is FQNNGV. The CDR3 coding sequence is TGTGCCAGCAGCTTATCGGGAGGACCCTACGAGCAGTACTTC. Translating it yields CASSLSGGPYEQYF.

To note about this clone: This sample also contains other DNA sequences that code for the same CDR3. The rearrangement uses TRBV7-9 and TRBJ2-7, with TRBD1 as a possible D gene (6 bases). The CDR3 sequence is 13 residues long. Germline CDR1 and CDR2: SEHNR and FQNEAQ (reference sequence). Trimming stripped 4 bases from V and 0 bases from J, with 7 bases between. CDR3 residues: CASSSTGSYEQYF. CDR3 sequence (DNA): TGTGCCAGCAGCTCGACAGGCTCCTACGAGCAGTACTTC.

This clone was found a few times. The chain couples TRBV19 to TRBJ2-1; D is unclear. The V gene lost 9 bases and the J gene lost 4 bases, with 16 bases spanning the gap. The CDR3 is 14 amino acids. Germline loops: CDR1 LNHDA, CDR2 SQIVND (reference sequence). CDR3 bases: TGTGCCAGCGCGCTTATAGGGTATTACAATGAGCAGTTCTTC. This translates into CASALIGYYNEQFF.

This clone turned up a few times. This chain uses TRBV29-1 with TRBJ2-7; D uncertain. CDR3 size: 12 residues. V lost 6 bases and J 5 bases, leaving 14 bases between the germline ends. The germline CDR1 and CDR2 sequences are SQVTM and ANQGSEA. CDR3 protein: CSVGRGGDEQYF. In DNA form, the CDR3 reads TGCAGCGTGGGCAGAGGTGGCGACGAGCAGTACTTC.

The V and J genes are TRBV2 and TRBJ2-5, with TRBD2 matching 13 bases. Trimming took 4 bases from V and 4 from J; bases not matched to a gene: 0. Germline V gives CDR1 SNHLY, CDR2 FYNNEI. CDR3 length: 14 amino acids. This CDR3 is CASSGLAGGETQYF. Here the CDR3 DNA reads TGTGCCAGCAGTGGACTAGCGGGAGGAGAGACCCAGTACTTC.

The CDR3 DNA is TGTGCCAGCAGGAGGGGGAGTGGGGCAACTAATGAAAAACTGTTTTTT. Amino acid sequence: CASRRGSGATNEKLFF. This rearrangement joins TRBV6-6 to TRBJ1-4, with a possible D match to TRBD1 (6 bases). V was pared by 6 bases and J by 0 bases, with 14 bases between. The CDR3 is 16 amino acids. Germline lookup yields CDR1 MNHNY and CDR2 SVGAGI (reference sequence).

The chain links TRBV4-2 to TRBJ2-2; either TRBD1 or TRBD2 may fit D (5 bases each). CDR3 length equals 13 residues. V was clipped by 1 base and J by 6 bases, with 6 bases between them. Germline lookup yields CDR1 LGHNA and CDR2 YNFKEQ. The CDR3 coding sequence is TGTGCCAGCAGCCAAGCGGGGCCCGGGGAGCTGTTTTTT. Its translation: CASSQAGPGELFF.

This chain connects TRBV9 to TRBJ2-1, with D maybe TRBD2 (6 bases). This CDR3 comprises 15 residues. The V end lost 5 bases, the J end lost 1 base, and 13 bases lay between the germline ends. From germline, CDR1 is SGDLS and CDR2 YYNGEE. For the CDR3, the DNA is TGTGCCAGCAGTAGGGACTGGGGGTCCTACAATGAGCAGTTCTTC. It specifies CASSRDWGSYNEQFF.

The chain couples TRBV4-3 to TRBJ1-2; D gene unclear. This CDR3 contains 13 residues. Trimming pared 1 base from V and 8 bases from J, leaving 11 bases between. The V gene's germline CDR1 is LGHNA and CDR2 YSLEER. The CDR3 protein is CASSQGGLGGYTF. In DNA form, the CDR3 reads TGCGCCAGCAGCCAAGGAGGCCTTGGAGGCTACACCTTC.

The chain uses TRBV6-2 or TRBV6-3 and TRBJ1-1, with a possible D match to TRBD1 (5 bases). The CDR3 contains 21 residues. V dropped 0 bases and J dropped 0 bases, with 26 bases sitting between them. CDR1 MNHEY and CDR2 SVGEGT come from the germline V gene. For the CDR3, the DNA is TGTGCCAGCAGTTACTCGAGGGGCGTGGTCCGGGCAACGAAACTGAACACTGAAGCTTTCTTT. The encoded protein is CASSYSRGVVRATKLNTEAFF.

CDR3 in DNA: TGCGCCAGCAGCTTCGGGACACTCTACGAGCAGTACTTC. Its protein product is CASSFGTLYEQYF. This chain connects TRBV5-1 to TRBJ2-7; perhaps TRBD1 as D (6 bases). Germline V gene sequence: CDR1 SGHRS, CDR2 YFSETQ. Trimming shortened V by 2 bases and J by 3 bases, and 9 bases separated the two germline ends. The CDR3 is made up of 13 amino acids. Full variable domain (missing parts from reference TRBV5-1 and TRBJ2-7): KAGVTQTPRYLIKTRGQQVTLSCSPISGHRSVSWYQQTPGQGLQFLFEYFSETQRNKGNFPGRFSGRQFSNSRSEMNVSTLELGDSALYLCASSFGTLYEQYFGPGTRLTVT.

CDR3 in amino acids: CASSMWQGSNQPQHF. The DNA of the CDR3 is TGTGCCAGTAGTATGTGGCAGGGGTCCAATCAGCCCCAGCATTTT. The V gene is TRBV19, the J gene TRBJ1-5; a possible D gene is TRBD1 (6 bases). Germline values: CDR1 LNHDA, CDR2 SQIVND (reference sequence). The V end lost 3 bases, the J end lost 3 bases, and 12 bases lay between the germline ends. The CDR3 extends over 15 amino acids.

This sequence joins TRBV28 and TRBJ2-2; no clear D gene. The CDR3 extends over 15 amino acids. V was trimmed by 6 bases and J by 0 bases, leaving 11 bases between them. The germline gives CDR1 MDHEN, CDR2 SYDVKM. CDR3 in amino acids: CASSQTGANTGELFF. As DNA, the CDR3 is TGTGCCAGCAGCCAGACGGGTGCGAACACCGGGGAGCTGTTTTTT.

The chain has TRBV24-1 and TRBJ1-5; D possibly corresponds to TRBD1 (6 bases). Trimming took 4 bases from V and 1 from J, leaving 13 bases between them. Germline-derived CDR1 and CDR2 are KGHDR and SFDVKD. The CDR3 runs 16 residues. CDR3 sequence (DNA): TGTGCCACCAGTGAAGGGGGACATCCGAGCAATCAGCCCCAGCATTTT. This sequence encodes CATSEGGHPSNQPQHF.

The chain combines TRBV6-4 with TRBJ2-1; 12 bases align to TRBD2. The germline V gene encodes CDR1 MRHNA and CDR2 SNTAGT. This CDR3 contains 13 residues. J was trimmed by 14 bases and V by 1 base; bases with no gene match: 3. This CDR3 reads CASSDLTSGSKFF. The DNA for the CDR3 is TGTGCCAGCAGTGACTTGACTAGCGGGAGTAAGTTCTTC.

The CDR3 spells CASSALQGQETQYF. The CDR3, as DNA: TGCGCCAGCAGCGCACTACAGGGCCAAGAGACCCAGTACTTC. The gene calls are TRBV5-1 and TRBJ2-5, with a possible D match to TRBD1 (6 bases). The CDR3 contains 14 residues. Looked up from germline, CDR1 is SGHRS and CDR2 is YFSETQ. The V end was cut by 4 bases, the J end by 1 base, with 11 bases between.

This clone was recorded only once. This chain links TRBV29-1 with TRBJ2-3, with TRBD2 matching over 7 bases. The CDR3 extends over 17 amino acids. The V segment lost 3 bases and the J segment 2 bases; nucleotides outside the gene matches: 14. Germline V gene lookup returns CDR1 SQVTM and CDR2 ANQGSEA. The CDR3 DNA reads as TGCAGCGTTGAGGTGTTGGCAGCGGGGAGGACCACAGATACGCAGTATTTT. It translates to CSVEVLAAGRTTDTQYF.

This chain uses TRBV5-1 with TRBJ2-7; D unresolved. Trimming took off 4 bases at V and 2 bases at J, with 13 bases between the two ends. CDR3 length: 14 amino acids. Per the germline V gene, CDR1 is SGHRS and CDR2 is YFSETQ. This CDR3 is CASSPQTTTYEQYF. In nucleotides, the CDR3 is TGCGCCAGCAGCCCACAGACGACAACCTACGAGCAGTACTTC.

The chain combines TRBV19 with TRBJ1-5; 7 bases fit TRBD1. CDR1 is LNHDA and CDR2 is SQIVND in the germline V gene (reference sequence). V gave up 4 bases and J gave up 2 bases; unmatched junction bases: 5. This CDR3 has 15 amino acids. CDR3 bases: TGTGCCAGTAGTACCTGGACAGGCGGCAATCAGCCCCAGCATTTT. This encodes CASSTWTGGNQPQHF. The full variable domain, with the rest looked up from reference TRBV19 and TRBJ1-5, is DGGITQSPKYLFRKEGQNVTLSCEQNLNHDAMYWYRQDPGQGLRLIYYSQIVNDFQKGDIAEGYSVSREKKESFPLTVTSAQKNPTAFYLCASSTWTGGNQPQHFGDGTRLSIL.

The chain recombines TRBV7-9 with TRBJ2-7, with 9 bases matching TRBD1. The germline CDR1 and CDR2 sequences are SEHNR and FQNEAQ (reference sequence). CDR3 length: 18 residues. V was clipped by 5 bases and J by 0 bases; unmatched bases: 14. Written as DNA, the CDR3 is TGTGCCAGCAGCGAAGGGACAGGGATGTCCACCTTCTCCTACGAGCAGTACTTC. Translation: CASSEGTGMSTFSYEQYF.

The rearrangement links TRBV11-2 to TRBJ1-3; tentative D call: TRBD1 (5 bases). Trimming cost V 2 bases and J 2 bases, with 13 bases left between them. The CDR3 extends over 16 amino acids. From germline, CDR1 is SGHAT and CDR2 FQNNGV. For the CDR3, the DNA is TGTGCCAGCAGCTTATCGGCAGGGAGTACTGGAAACACCATATATTTT. Its translation is CASSLSAGSTGNTIYF.

V gene TRBV28 combines with J gene TRBJ2-1; D not resolved. This CDR3 region has 12 residues. Germline lookup yields CDR1 MDHEN and CDR2 SYDVKM. V lost 1 base and J lost 4, with 2 bases in between. The chain's CDR3 is CASSLLYNEQFF. For the CDR3, the DNA is TGTGCCAGCAGTTTATTGTACAATGAGCAGTTCTTC.

The chain couples TRBV2 to TRBJ2-7; D is unclear. The CDR3 extends over 13 amino acids. The germline CDR1 and CDR2 sequences are SNHLY and FYNNEI. V was clipped by 9 bases and J by 3 bases, with 15 bases between them. The CDR3 spells CASSAGYLYEQYF. The CDR3 nucleotides read TGTGCCAGTTCCGCAGGCTATCTCTACGAGCAGTACTTC.

The rearrangement links TRBV13 to TRBJ2-7; no definite D call. Germline V gene lookup returns CDR1 PRHDT and CDR2 FYEKMQ (reference sequence). V was clipped by 0 bases and J by 2 bases, with 8 bases between them. CDR3 size: 14 residues. The CDR3 DNA reads as TGTGCCAGCAGCTTAGGGGAGCCTGCCTACGAGCAGTACTTC. It specifies CASSLGEPAYEQYF.

The chain couples TRBV27 to TRBJ2-4, with D unclear. The CDR3 is made up of 14 amino acids. Trimming pared 6 bases from V and 2 bases from J, leaving 11 bases between. Looked up from germline, CDR1 is MNHEY and CDR2 is SMNVEV (reference sequence). The CDR3 here is CASSPVTTKNIQYF. The CDR3 nucleotides read TGTGCCAGCAGCCCGGTCACGACCAAAAACATTCAGTACTTC.

The chain joins TRBV7-2 to TRBJ2-5, with 9 bases matching TRBD2. The CDR3 is 14 residues long. Germline V gene lookup returns CDR1 SGHTA and CDR2 FQGNSA. J was trimmed by 4 bases and V by 2 bases; bases with no gene match: 2. The CDR3 reads CASSLSGRRETQYF. The CDR3 DNA reads as TGTGCCAGCAGCTTAAGCGGGAGGAGAGAGACCCAGTACTTC.

The chain combines TRBV15 with TRBJ2-3, with D uncertain. Germline V gene sequence: CDR1 LNHNV, CDR2 YYDKDF (reference sequence). Trimming removed 8 bases from V and 7 bases from J, with 10 bases in between. This CDR3 region has 11 residues. The CDR3 region is CATVYANTQYF. Written as DNA, the CDR3 is TGTGCCACCGTTTACGCAAATACGCAGTATTTT.

The rearrangement links TRBV6-4 to TRBJ2-1, with D possibly being TRBD1 (6 bases). Germline CDR1 is MRHNA and CDR2 is SNTAGT. This CDR3 region has 15 residues. With 2 bases removed from V and 0 bases from J, the gap between germline ends came to 8 bases. As DNA, the CDR3 is TGTGCCAGCAGTGACCAGGGGAGCTCCTACAATGAGCAGTTCTTC. Its protein product is CASSDQGSSYNEQFF.

The V gene is TRBV28, the J gene TRBJ1-2; D may be TRBD1 (6 bases). The germline gives CDR1 MDHEN, CDR2 SYDVKM. The CDR3 loop spans 17 amino acids. V was cut by 2 bases and J by 7 bases, with 23 bases left in between. DNA for the CDR3: TGTGCCAGCAGTTTAAAACCCCCTCTGACAAGGGGGAGTGGCTACACCTTC. It specifies CASSLKPPLTRGSGYTF.